The 21 T cell receptor beta chains below come from one sample, sequenced in a study of PD-1 blockade in mismatch repair-deficient tumors. Method: immunoSEQ multiplex PCR; TCRdb's copy keeps in-frame clones and lacks some. Of more than 90,000 clones in the sample, 70% to 80% are singletons; the top ten hold 4.7%. Material: peripheral blood, obtained roughly 13 months after starting pembrolizumab. The receptor source for this set is an adult with mismatch repair-deficient cancer.

V gene TRBV15 combines with J gene TRBJ1-1, with D tentatively TRBD1 (6 bases). CDR1 and CDR2 from the germline V gene are LNHNV and YYDKDF (reference sequence). V dropped 0 bases and J dropped 3 bases, with 17 bases sitting between them. This CDR3 has 17 amino acids. CDR3 DNA sequence: TGTGCCACCAGCAGAGATCGTAACAGGGCAGGGGACACTGAAGCTTTCTTT. Protein: CATSRDRNRAGDTEAFF. Using reference TRBV15 and TRBJ1-1 for the parts outside the CDR3, the full variable domain is DAMVIQNPRYQVTQFGKPVTLSCSQTLNHNVMYWYQQKSSQAPKLLFHYYDKDFNNEADTPDNFQSRRPNTSFCFLDIRSPGLGDTAMYLCATSRDRNRAGDTEAFFGQGTRLTVV.

The V call is TRBV7-2, the J call TRBJ2-7; TRBD2 matches 14 bases. Germline trimming cut 0 bases from V and 3 bases from J; bases unmatched to any gene: 1. Germline V gene sequence: CDR1 SGHTA, CDR2 FQGNSA. This CDR3 region has 16 residues. This CDR3 reads CASSLAGTSGGYEQYF. DNA of the CDR3: TGTGCCAGCAGCTTAGCCGGGACTAGCGGGGGCTACGAGCAGTACTTC. Full variable domain (missing parts from reference TRBV7-2 and TRBJ2-7): GAGVSQSPSNKVTEKGKDVELRCDPISGHTALYWYRQSLGQGLEFLIYFQGNSAPDKSGLPSDRFSAERTGGSVSTLTIQRTQQEDSAVYLCASSLAGTSGGYEQYFGPGTRLTVT.

The V call is TRBV27, the J call TRBJ2-6, with TRBD1 matching 7 bases. With 3 bases clipped from V and 4 bases from J, the junction kept 3 bases outside the gene matches. Per germline, CDR1 MNHEY and CDR2 SMNVEV (reference sequence). The CDR3 has 15 residues. The CDR3 sequence: CASSFGTAGANVLTF. In DNA, the CDR3 is TGTGCCAGCAGTTTTGGGACAGCCGGGGCCAACGTCCTGACTTTC.

The genes are TRBV5-4 and TRBJ1-1; 10 positions agree with TRBD1. With 4 bases clipped from V and 4 bases from J, the junction kept 1 base outside the gene matches. Looked up from germline, CDR1 is SGHNT and CDR2 is YYREEE (reference sequence). This CDR3 comprises 13 residues. The DNA for the CDR3 is TGTGCCAGCAGCCGGGACAGGGGCACTGAAGCTTTCTTT. This translates into CASSRDRGTEAFF.

The chain joins TRBV9 to TRBJ2-5, with a tentative D call TRBD1 (5 bases). The germline V gene has CDR1 SGDLS and CDR2 YYNGEE. V was pared by 0 bases and J by 5 bases, with 11 bases between. The CDR3 has 14 amino acids. The CDR3 nucleotides are TGTGCCAGCAGCGTAGGACAGAACAGGGAGACCCAGTACTTC. This translates into CASSVGQNRETQYF.

V gene TRBV19 combines with J gene TRBJ1-5; 7 bases agree with TRBD1. The CDR3 is 14 amino acids. Unmatched junction bases numbered 7, after V lost 4 bases and J lost 7 bases. Germline CDR1 and CDR2: LNHDA and SQIVND (reference sequence). CDR3 region: CASSTDRVRQPQHF. Written as DNA, the CDR3 is TGTGCCAGTAGTACCGACAGGGTGAGGCAGCCCCAGCATTTT.

As to this clone: The sample holds other DNA sequences that translate to the same CDR3. This chain uses TRBV6-5 with TRBJ1-4; a weak D match, TRBD1 (6 bases). Trimming took 3 bases from V and 5 from J, leaving 10 bases between them. The germline CDR1 and CDR2 sequences are MNHEY and SVGAGI. This CDR3 is built from 14 residues. As DNA, the CDR3 is TGTGCCAGCAGTTATAGCGGGGGCAATGAAAAACTGTTTTTT. Its translation: CASSYSGGNEKLFF.

The chain combines TRBV28 with TRBJ1-1; the D is unclear. The CDR3 has 14 residues. Germline V gene sequence: CDR1 MDHEN, CDR2 SYDVKM. V was trimmed by 7 bases and J by 8 bases, leaving 20 bases between them. CDR3 coding DNA: TGTGCCAGCACCCAACCAGGAAGGAGTTACGAAGCTTTCTTT. This gives the protein CASTQPGRSYEAFF. Full variable domain (remainder filled in from reference TRBV28 and TRBJ1-1): DVKVTQSSRYLVKRTGEKVFLECVQDMDHENMFWYRQDPGLGLRLIYFSYDVKMKEKGDIPEGYSVSREKKERFSLILESASTNQTSMYLCASTQPGRSYEAFFGQGTRLTVV.

The CDR3 sequence: CASRRGQTNYGYTF. The CDR3 coding sequence is TGTGCCAGCAGAAGGGGACAAACCAACTATGGCTACACCTTC. This chain uses TRBV6-6 with TRBJ1-2; weak D call: TRBD1 (6 bases). The CDR3 has 14 amino acids. Germline V CDR1 and CDR2: MNHNY, SVGAGI (reference sequence). Trimming left V 6 bases short and J 2 bases short, with 13 bases between.

This chain joins TRBV11-2 and TRBJ2-7; 11 nucleotides line up with TRBD2. CDR3 size: 15 residues. Per the germline V gene, CDR1 is SGHAT and CDR2 is FQNNGV. With V trimmed by 4 bases and J by 1 base, 3 bases remained unmatched. The CDR3 reads CASSSGTSGSYEQYF. In DNA, the CDR3 is TGTGCCAGCAGCTCAGGGACTAGCGGATCCTACGAGCAGTACTTC.

This sequence joins TRBV19 and TRBJ2-3, with 13 bases matching TRBD2. Losses at the gene ends were 5 bases for V and 8 bases for J; bases not matched to a gene: 4. This CDR3 contains 14 residues. The germline V gene encodes CDR1 LNHDA and CDR2 SQIVND (reference sequence). The CDR3 DNA reads TGTGCCAGTAGTCCTCGGACTAGCGGGAGTACGCAGTATTTT. This sequence encodes CASSPRTSGSTQYF.

The chain links TRBV5-4 to TRBJ1-1, with D possibly matching TRBD1 (5 bases). V was pared by 4 bases and J by 4 bases, with 17 bases between. This CDR3 is built from 15 residues. Germline V gene data show CDR1 as SGHNT and CDR2 as YYREEE (reference sequence). DNA of the CDR3: TGTGCCAGCAGCCACGCAGGGACTCTAGGCACTGAAGCTTTCTTT. It yields the protein CASSHAGTLGTEAFF.

This chain uses TRBV30 with TRBJ2-3; the D gene could be TRBD1 or TRBD2 (5 bases each). The germline V and J ends were trimmed by 4 bases and 5 bases, with 16 bases remaining between them. There are 14 residues in the CDR3. The germline CDR1 and CDR2 sequences are GTSNPN and SVGIG (reference sequence). The CDR3 nucleotides read TGTGCCTGGAATATGGGACCCCTCCAAGATACGCAGTATTTT. Translating it yields CAWNMGPLQDTQYF.

This clone was detected a few times. The chain recombines TRBV5-6 with TRBJ1-5; D may be TRBD1 (5 bases). The germline V and J ends were trimmed by 5 bases and 3 bases, with 12 bases remaining between them. This CDR3 has 14 residues. The germline V gene has CDR1 SGHDT and CDR2 YYEEEE. CDR3 DNA sequence: TGTGCCAGCAGTCGCCGGGGCCTCAATCAGCCCCAGCATTTT. It codes for CASSRRGLNQPQHF.

This clone was counted once. This chain connects TRBV18 to TRBJ2-7; TRBD1 aligns across 9 bases. The germline CDR1 and CDR2 sequences are KGHSH and LQKENI. The CDR3 is 15 amino acids. Trimming removed 6 bases from V and 0 bases from J; junction bases left unmatched: 6. CDR3 nucleotides: TGTGCCAGCTCCCAGGGACAGGGAATCTCCTACGAGCAGTACTTC. Protein product: CASSQGQGISYEQYF.

The chain uses TRBV5-1 and TRBJ2-1, with TRBD1 identical over 8 bases. V lost 2 bases, J lost 5 bases, and 3 bases stayed unmatched. The germline gives CDR1 SGHRS, CDR2 YFSETQ. This CDR3 comprises 14 residues. In nucleotides, the CDR3 is TGCGCCAGCAGCTTTGGGGACAGGAACAATGAGCAGTTCTTC. Translating it yields CASSFGDRNNEQFF.

The chain couples TRBV28 to TRBJ2-1; 8 positions match TRBD2. This CDR3 region has 14 residues. V trimming: 7 bases; J trimming: 4 bases; junction bases outside the gene matches: 6. In germline, CDR1 is MDHEN, CDR2 SYDVKM. The CDR3 DNA reads TGTGCCAGCAAATCAAGCGGGAGATACAATGAGCAGTTCTTC. Protein product: CASKSSGRYNEQFF.

The chain has TRBV10-2 and TRBJ2-1, with D perhaps matching TRBD2 (5 bases). Trimming took off 1 base at V and 12 bases at J, with 10 bases between the two ends. Germline V gene sequence: CDR1 WSHSY, CDR2 SAAADI. This CDR3 has 12 amino acids. CDR3 protein: CASSEWRVTQFF. The CDR3 nucleotides read TGCGCCAGCAGTGAGTGGCGGGTAACGCAGTTCTTC.

This rearrangement joins TRBV7-8 to TRBJ1-5; 10 bases are a match to TRBD1. The J segment lost 2 bases and the V segment lost 1 base, leaving 5 bases of the junction unmatched. This CDR3 spans 17 amino acids. From germline, CDR1 is SGHVS and CDR2 FQNEAQ. In DNA, the CDR3 is TGTGCCAGCAGCTTAGGACAGGGGGCGGGGGGCAATCAGCCCCAGCATTTT. Protein: CASSLGQGAGGNQPQHF.

The chain couples TRBV19 to TRBJ2-7; TRBD2 matches at 10 bases. The CDR3 is 16 residues long. Germline CDR1 reads LNHDA; CDR2 reads SQIVND (reference sequence). With 8 bases clipped from V and 2 bases from J, the junction kept 12 bases outside the gene matches. The CDR3 here is CASSRSGTSDPYEQYF. For the CDR3, the DNA is TGTGCCAGTTCTCGTTCCGGGACTAGCGATCCCTACGAGCAGTACTTC.

This chain links TRBV18 with TRBJ2-5, with TRBD2 matching over 8 bases. The CDR3 runs to 16 residues. The V segment lost 2 bases and the J segment 2 bases; nucleotides outside the gene matches: 7. The germline gives CDR1 KGHSH, CDR2 LQKENI. The CDR3 loop is CASSPFYREGQETQYF. Written as DNA, the CDR3 is TGTGCCAGCTCACCATTTTATCGGGAGGGGCAAGAGACCCAGTACTTC.